The clone carrying this T cell receptor beta chain showed up just once. Original analysis: Amplification from reference gene primers served as the basis for estimated nucleated cell counts. Some clones are missing from TCRdb's copy, which holds only in-frame ones; the method was immunoSEQ multiplex PCR. V, J and clone size derive from that table, while D and trimming were established from the DNA sequence. The table includes more than 100,000 clones, around 86% detected once. The entry originates in a study of blood T cell repertoires in COVID-19. Study-level information: There were acute and convalescent COVID-19 samples, and they came from the United States, Italy and Spain. PBMCs, B-cell-depleted T cells, or T cells were the source of the cDNA or gDNA that made up the material.

Germline V gene data show CDR1 as MDHEN and CDR2 as SYDVKM. V was shortened by 2 bases and J by 2 bases, with 10 bases between the two germline ends. CDR3 size: 15 residues. The receptor's source is a woman in her seventies with acute or convalescent COVID-19. Sequencing was performed on peripheral blood. The chain recombines TRBV28 with TRBJ1-5, with D unclear. The DNA for the CDR3 is TGTGCCAGCAGTTTAGAGGGTTACGGCAATCAGCCCCAGCATTTT. This translates into CASSLEGYGNQPQHF.